The 32 T cell receptor beta chains below all came from one sample that was sequenced in a study of immune heterogeneity within non-small cell lung tumors. Using 32 V and 13 J primers, multiplex PCR amplified TCR beta CDR3. TCRdb called the multiplex PCR reads again in MiXCR, with one record for every CDR3 protein. The sample carries about 2,600 distinct CDR3 sequences, 26% recorded once. Bulk tumor genomic DNA, approximately 560 ng per sample, was used as template. Surgery yielded several widely spaced biopsies per primary tumor. Undergoing curative surgery were patients whose non-small cell lung cancer was untreated and newly diagnosed. The sample comprised lung tumor tissue. Receptors originate from a man aged 45-65 years with non-small cell lung cancer.

This clonotype is medium-sized (0.01 to 0.1%) in the sample. The genes are TRBV29-1 and TRBJ1-2; possible D gene TRBD1, 6 bases. Germline V gene lookup returns CDR1 SQVTM and CDR2 ANQGSEA. V shed 2 bases and J shed 3 bases, with 13 bases lying between them. This CDR3 has 14 amino acids. CDR3 sequence: CSVERQGRDYGYTF. CDR3 coding DNA: TGCAGCGTTGAACGCCAGGGGAGGGACTATGGCTACACCTTC.

The chain uses TRBV24-1 and TRBJ2-7; D not resolved. Germline lookup yields CDR1 KGHDR and CDR2 SFDVKD. The V end lost 2 bases, the J end lost 3 bases, and 10 bases lay between the germline ends. CDR3 length: 14 residues. CDR3: CATSDSLSSYEQYF. The CDR3 DNA reads as TGTGCCACCAGTGATTCGCTCAGTAGCTACGAGCAGTACTTC.

The chain couples TRBV5-1 to TRBJ1-2; D is undetermined. CDR1 SGHRS and CDR2 YFSETQ come from the germline V gene. Trimming pared 5 bases from V and 0 bases from J, leaving 14 bases between. This CDR3 has 15 amino acids. The CDR3 DNA sequence: TGCGCCAGCAGAATAGTAAGCTCCTCTAACTATGGCTACACCTTC. This sequence encodes CASRIVSSSNYGYTF.

This clonotype is medium-sized in the sample. The rearrangement joins TRBV4-1 to TRBJ2-3, with a weak D call TRBD2 (5 bases). V lost 3 bases, J lost 0 bases, and 13 bases lay in between. Germline CDR1 is MGHRA and CDR2 is YSYEKL. CDR3 length: 16 residues. The CDR3 region is CASSQAPSTSTDTQYF. The CDR3 region has the DNA TGCGCCAGCAGCCAGGCTCCTAGCACTAGCACAGATACGCAGTATTTT.

This clonotype was seen just once. Here the CDR3 omits its conserved ending phenylalanine or tryptophan, so a read error is the likely source. It is unclear where the CDR3 begins or ends on the DNA, so no DNA is shown, and the CDR3 is as TCRdb lists it. The V call is TRBV30, the J call TRBJ2-3; the D call of TRBD2 is as the table states it, not checked on the DNA. Both ends counted, the CDR3 spans 12 residues. Germline assignment: CDR1 GTSNPN and CDR2 SVGIG (reference sequence). The chain's CDR3 is CAWSVRWIHFGP.

This sequence joins TRBV18 and TRBJ2-2; 7 nucleotides line up with TRBD1. The germline gives CDR1 KGHSH, CDR2 LQKENI. CDR3 length equals 15 residues. With V trimmed by 5 bases and J by 0 bases, 3 bases remained unmatched. CDR3 coding DNA: TGTGCCAGCTCATCGGGACAGTCGAACACCGGGGAGCTGTTTTTT. Its translation is CASSSGQSNTGELFF.

By its share, this clonotype is medium-sized. V gene TRBV5-1 combines with J gene TRBJ2-7; perhaps D is TRBD1 or TRBD2 (5 bases each). From germline, CDR1 is SGHRS and CDR2 YFSETQ. The CDR3 has 13 residues. V was shortened by 0 bases and J by 5 bases, with 9 bases between the two germline ends. Here the CDR3 DNA reads TGCGCCAGCAGCTTGGGGCAGGGAGACGAGCAGTACTTC. Its protein product is CASSLGQGDEQYF. Based on the CDR3 plus reference TRBV5-1 and TRBJ2-7, the full variable domain is KAGVTQTPRYLIKTRGQQVTLSCSPISGHRSVSWYQQTPGQGLQFLFEYFSETQRNKGNFPGRFSGRQFSNSRSEMNVSTLELGDSALYLCASSLGQGDEQYFGPGTRLTVT.

Note on this clonotype: A read error may be the cause here, since a much bigger clone is one base away. The chain couples TRBV6-1 to TRBJ2-7; TRBD2 agrees at 13 bases. CDR3 length equals 17 residues. The germline V gene encodes CDR1 MNHNS and CDR2 SASEGT. CDR3 bases: TGTGCCAGCAGCTTCGGACTAGCGGGAGTTATGATGGTCGAGCATTACTTC. Amino acids: CASSFGLAGVMMVEHYF.

This clonotype was detected ten times or more. The gene calls are TRBV20-1 and TRBJ2-3; 9 bases fit TRBD2. With 7 bases clipped from V and 4 bases from J, the junction kept 9 bases outside the gene matches. The germline V gene encodes CDR1 DFQATT and CDR2 SNEGSKA (reference sequence). The CDR3 runs 14 residues. The CDR3: CSERGTSSPDTQYF. The CDR3 bases are TGCAGTGAAAGGGGGACTAGCTCACCAGATACGCAGTATTTT.

V is TRBV6-5 and J is TRBJ1-2, with no clear D. The CDR3 is 13 residues long. Trimming took 4 bases from V and 7 from J, leaving 13 bases between them. In germline, CDR1 is MNHEY, CDR2 SVGAGI. The DNA of the CDR3 is TGTGCCAGCAGTTTATTGATGGGAGGTGGCTACACCTTC. It yields the protein CASSLLMGGGYTF.

This clonotype is categorized as medium-sized. The V and J genes are TRBV13 and TRBJ1-2; 8 bases agree with TRBD1. Germline V gene lookup returns CDR1 PRHDT and CDR2 FYEKMQ (reference sequence). V lost 4 bases to trimming and J lost 8 bases; unmatched junction nucleotides: 12. The CDR3 contains 15 residues. Here the CDR3 reads CASSWEGDRTEGYTF. The CDR3 bases are TGTGCCAGCAGCTGGGAAGGGGACAGGACAGAGGGCTACACCTTC.

This clonotype was observed a few times. This chain uses TRBV11-2 with TRBJ1-1; D gene uncertain. CDR1 and CDR2 from the germline V gene are SGHAT and FQNNGV. V was pared by 1 base and J by 6 bases, with 0 bases between. The CDR3 covers 10 residues. The CDR3 reads CASSLAEAFF. CDR3 nucleotide sequence: TGTGCCAGCAGCTTAGCTGAAGCTTTCTTT.

The sample holds one count of this clonotype. This rearrangement joins TRBV10-3 to TRBJ2-2; D is unclear. CDR3 length: 11 residues. The germline V gene encodes CDR1 ENHRY and CDR2 SYGVKD. The V end was cut by 6 bases, the J end by 2 bases, with 1 base between. The CDR3 loop reads CAISNTGELFF. CDR3 DNA sequence: TGTGCCATCAGCAACACCGGGGAGCTGTTTTTT.

In this sample, this clonotype is medium-sized (0.01 to 0.1%). This chain connects TRBV9 to TRBJ2-7; 9 nucleotides match TRBD1. CDR3 size: 14 residues. V was clipped by 4 bases and J by 3 bases; unmatched bases: 5. CDR1 is SGDLS and CDR2 is YYNGEE in the germline V gene. Here the CDR3 DNA reads TGTGCCAGCAGCCGGACAGGGGACCTCTACGAGCAGTACTTC. Its protein is CASSRTGDLYEQYF.

This sequence joins TRBV6-1 and TRBJ2-3, with 12 bases lining up with TRBD2. The V gene end was trimmed by 6 bases and the J gene end by 6 bases; junction bases not matched to a gene: 7. The CDR3 has 15 residues. CDR1 MNHNS and CDR2 SASEGT come from the germline V gene. The CDR3 DNA sequence: TGTGCCAGCAGCTCCGGACTAGCGGGACGGGATACGCAGTATTTT. The encoded protein is CASSSGLAGRDTQYF.

In this sample, this clonotype turned up many times. V usage is TRBV6-1 and J usage is TRBJ2-7; D remains ambiguous. Trimming shortened V by 8 bases and J by 0 bases, and 11 bases separated the two germline ends. CDR1 and CDR2 from the germline V gene are MNHNS and SASEGT. CDR3 size: 13 residues. Here the CDR3 reads CASSVGVSYEQYF. The CDR3 DNA reads TGTGCCAGCTCTGTAGGAGTCTCCTACGAGCAGTACTTC.

The chain carries TRBV27 and TRBJ2-7, with 9 bases that match TRBD1. V shed 6 bases and J 5 bases; nucleotides not matched to a gene: 8. The germline V gene encodes CDR1 MNHEY and CDR2 SMNVEV (reference sequence). This CDR3 is 14 amino acids long. CDR3 sequence: CASSPTQGANEQYF. CDR3 in DNA: TGTGCCAGCAGCCCGACACAGGGGGCGAACGAGCAGTACTTC.

The chain links TRBV10-2 to TRBJ1-6, with 10 bases aligning to TRBD1. Per the germline V gene, CDR1 is WSHSY and CDR2 is SAAADI. This CDR3 has 16 residues. After removal of 5 bases from V and 3 bases from J, the junction contained 4 bases not matched to a gene. The CDR3 bases are TGCGCCAGCAGTCCGGGACAGGGGTTCTATAATTCACCCCTCCACTTT. It encodes CASSPGQGFYNSPLHF.

This clonotype has a handful of counts. The CDR3 nucleotides read TGCGCCAGCAGCCCAGGTCGGGGCCCAAAGACCCAGTACTTC. Translation gives CASSPGRGPKTQYF. This chain joins TRBV4-1 and TRBJ2-5, with D possibly called TRBD1 or TRBD2 (5 bases each). There are 14 residues in the CDR3. V shed 4 bases and J shed 6 bases, with 15 bases lying between them. Germline V gene lookup returns CDR1 MGHRA and CDR2 YSYEKL.

This clonotype is medium-sized in the sample. The V and J genes are TRBV28 and TRBJ2-3; 8 nucleotides match TRBD2. Germline CDR1 and CDR2: MDHEN and SYDVKM. V was clipped by 5 bases and J by 0 bases; unmatched bases: 19. The length of the CDR3 is 20 residues. CDR3 sequence (DNA): TGTGCCAGCAGTCCCCGCACCCTTAGAGCGGGAGATCTTAGCACAGATACGCAGTATTTT. It specifies CASSPRTLRAGDLSTDTQYF.

Concerning this clonotype: Being one base from a much bigger clone, this may be a read error. The chain employs TRBV3-1 and TRBJ2-7; 9 nucleotides match TRBD2. CDR1 LGHDT and CDR2 YNNKEL come from the germline V gene (reference sequence). The V and J ends lost 1 base and 12 bases, in that order; junction bases with no gene match: 7. The CDR3 covers 13 residues. The CDR3 spells CASSQVLAGRLYF. CDR3 nucleotide sequence: TGTGCCAGCAGCCAAGTCCTAGCGGGAAGGCTGTACTTC.

This clonotype is classed as medium-sized (0.01 to 0.1%). The chain is built from TRBV19 and TRBJ2-7; D not certain. The CDR3 extends over 14 amino acids. CDR1 and CDR2 from the germline V gene are LNHDA and SQIVND (reference sequence). V lost 3 bases to trimming and J lost 4 bases, with 13 bases between them. The CDR3 DNA reads TGTGCCAGTAGTATCTATGGTGGGCCATACGAGCAGTACTTC. Translation gives CASSIYGGPYEQYF. Full variable domain (rest looked up from reference TRBV19 and TRBJ2-7): DGGITQSPKYLFRKEGQNVTLSCEQNLNHDAMYWYRQDPGQGLRLIYYSQIVNDFQKGDIAEGYSVSREKKESFPLTVTSAQKNPTAFYLCASSIYGGPYEQYFGPGTRLTVT.

This clonotype was seen ten or more times. V is TRBV27 and J is TRBJ2-4; D is ambiguous. Trimming pared 7 bases from V and 0 bases from J, leaving 16 bases between. The CDR3 is 16 residues long. Germline V gene data show CDR1 as MNHEY and CDR2 as SMNVEV (reference sequence). In DNA form, the CDR3 reads TGTGCCAGCAAAAGCCTGAACAGACTAGCCAAAAACATTCAGTACTTC. Translating it yields CASKSLNRLAKNIQYF.

The chain combines TRBV18 with TRBJ2-3, with TRBD1 as a possible D gene (6 bases). The CDR3 covers 16 residues. The germline CDR1 and CDR2 sequences are KGHSH and LQKENI. Trimming removed 1 base at V and 5 bases at J, with 16 bases between. The CDR3 sequence is CASSPLGRGTQDTQYF. CDR3 coding DNA: TGTGCCAGCTCACCACTAGGCAGGGGAACACAAGATACGCAGTATTTT.

This clonotype rates as medium-sized. V and J are TRBV5-1 and TRBJ2-7; 9 positions agree with TRBD2. CDR1 is SGHRS, CDR2 YFSETQ, per germline. The length of the CDR3 is 15 residues. V shed 0 bases and J 5 bases; nucleotides not matched to a gene: 6. The CDR3 coding sequence is TGCGCCAGCAGCTTGGTGCCTAGCGGGAATAACGAGCAGTACTTC. Its protein product is CASSLVPSGNNEQYF.

The chain combines TRBV18 with TRBJ2-5; D not resolved. V gave up 6 bases and J gave up 1 base, with 3 bases separating them. Germline values: CDR1 KGHSH, CDR2 LQKENI. This CDR3 region has 11 residues. The CDR3 DNA follows: TGTGCCAGCTCTCCCCAAGAGACCCAGTACTTC. Translation gives CASSPQETQYF.

This clonotype was seen a few times. The chain joins TRBV11-1 to TRBJ2-5, with D unclear. The CDR3 spans 14 residues. Germline V gives CDR1 SGHAT, CDR2 FQDESV (reference sequence). Trimming took 3 bases from V and 5 from J, leaving 13 bases between them. DNA of the CDR3: TGTGCCAGCAGCTTTAGTGTGGTCTGGGAGACCCAGTACTTC. Its protein product is CASSFSVVWETQYF.

This clonotype counts as medium-sized. V is TRBV10-3 and J is TRBJ2-7; D gene unclear. Germline-derived CDR1 and CDR2 are ENHRY and SYGVKD. Trimming cost V 0 bases and J 7 bases, with 7 bases left between them. This CDR3 has 12 amino acids. CDR3 sequence reads: CAISESTWEQYF. The CDR3 bases are TGTGCCATCAGTGAGTCCACTTGGGAGCAGTACTTC.

This clonotype turned up a few times. The CDR3 end shows no conserved phenylalanine or tryptophan, and so a read error is likely. The rearrangement joins TRBV29-1 to TRBJ2-7; 10 bases map to TRBD2. The germline V gene encodes CDR1 SQVTM and CDR2 ANQGSEA. This CDR3 has 13 amino acids. Germline trimming cut 7 bases from V and 3 bases from J; bases unmatched to any gene: 6. This CDR3 is CSAGLADIYEQYS. The CDR3 region has the DNA TGCAGCGCTGGACTAGCGGATATCTACGAGCAGTACTCC.

The V call is TRBV7-9, the J call TRBJ1-2, with TRBD1 as a possible D gene (5 bases). The V end was cut by 6 bases, the J end by 4 bases, with 21 bases between. Germline assignment: CDR1 SEHNR and CDR2 FQNEAQ (reference sequence). This CDR3 has 16 residues. The CDR3 DNA sequence: TGTGCCAGCAGTGACTCGATCCAGGGCGAAATCTATGGCTACACCTTC. Encoded protein: CASSDSIQGEIYGYTF.

This clonotype is medium-sized. The chain has TRBV19 and TRBJ1-2; TRBD1 matches at 8 bases. The ends lost 9 bases at V and 4 bases at J; junction bases unmatched: 10. Germline V lookup: CDR1 LNHDA, CDR2 SQIVND (reference sequence). The CDR3 sequence is 14 residues long. Written as DNA, the CDR3 is TGTGCCAGCCGACAGCAGGGGGCCCGCTATGGCTACACCTTC. This gives the protein CASRQQGARYGYTF.

By sample fraction, this clonotype is medium-sized. The J gene is TRBJ1-1, the V gene TRBV4-2, with D perhaps matching TRBD1 (5 bases). This CDR3 has 14 residues. Looked up from germline, CDR1 is LGHNA and CDR2 is YNFKEQ. V lost 3 bases to trimming and J lost 0 bases, with 8 bases between them. The CDR3 loop is CASSHPTVNTEAFF. The CDR3 DNA sequence: TGTGCCAGCAGCCACCCGACAGTGAACACTGAAGCTTTCTTT.